The 5 T cell receptor beta chains listed next were all sequenced from one sample in a study of blood T cell repertoires in COVID-19. The table came from immunoSEQ multiplex PCR; TCRdb's copy has only in-frame clones and leaves some out. The profile shows about 14,000 clones, about 80% of them singletons. The material sequenced was peripheral blood. These receptors all stem from an older man with acute or convalescent COVID-19.

The chain is built from TRBV7-8 and TRBJ1-1, with D possibly TRBD1 on 5 matching bases. The CDR3 is 14 amino acids. From germline, CDR1 is SGHVS and CDR2 FQNEAQ. The V end lost 5 bases, the J end lost 5 bases, and 15 bases lay between the germline ends. In DNA form, the CDR3 reads TGTGCCAGCAGCCACGAATCCAGGGAAACTGAAGCTTTCTTT. The encoded protein is CASSHESRETEAFF.

The rearrangement joins TRBV19 to TRBJ1-1; D not resolved. Trimming left V 3 bases short and J 7 bases short, with 12 bases between. CDR1 is LNHDA and CDR2 is SQIVND in the germline V gene (reference sequence). CDR3 size: 13 residues. The CDR3 loop reads CASSMRAGGEAFF. For the CDR3, the DNA is TGTGCCAGTAGTATGAGGGCCGGTGGTGAAGCTTTCTTT.

The chain combines TRBV19 with TRBJ2-2, with 12 positions matching TRBD1. Germline CDR1 is LNHDA and CDR2 is SQIVND (reference sequence). This CDR3 is built from 16 residues. The ends lost 4 bases at V and 2 bases at J; junction bases unmatched: 2. The DNA of the CDR3 is TGTGCCAGTAGTAGGGGACAGGGGGCTAACACCGGGGAGCTGTTTTTT. Translating gives CASSRGQGANTGELFF.

This chain joins TRBV6-5 and TRBJ1-2, with no clear D. Trimming removed 6 bases at V and 2 bases at J, with 16 bases between. This CDR3 contains 15 residues. Germline CDR1 and CDR2: MNHEY and SVGAGI. CDR3 sequence (DNA): TGTGCCAGCAGGGAGGCACCCGCGAACAACTATGGCTACACCTTC. This codes for CASREAPANNYGYTF.

In this sample, this clone turned up once. The chain carries TRBV7-8 and TRBJ2-1; 12 nucleotides line up with TRBD2. The germline V gene has CDR1 SGHVS and CDR2 FQNEAQ. V was pared by 5 bases and J by 9 bases, with 8 bases of the junction left unmatched. The CDR3 has 15 residues. The CDR3 reads CASSPRLAGEGEQFF. The CDR3 DNA sequence: TGTGCCAGCAGCCCCCGACTAGCGGGAGAGGGTGAGCAGTTCTTC. The full variable domain, with the rest looked up from reference TRBV7-8 and TRBJ2-1, is GAGVSQSPRYKVAKRGQDVALRCDPISGHVSLFWYQQALGQGPEFLTYFQNEAQLDKSGLPSDRFFAERPEGSVSTLKIQRTQQEDSAVYLCASSPRLAGEGEQFFGPGTRLTVL.